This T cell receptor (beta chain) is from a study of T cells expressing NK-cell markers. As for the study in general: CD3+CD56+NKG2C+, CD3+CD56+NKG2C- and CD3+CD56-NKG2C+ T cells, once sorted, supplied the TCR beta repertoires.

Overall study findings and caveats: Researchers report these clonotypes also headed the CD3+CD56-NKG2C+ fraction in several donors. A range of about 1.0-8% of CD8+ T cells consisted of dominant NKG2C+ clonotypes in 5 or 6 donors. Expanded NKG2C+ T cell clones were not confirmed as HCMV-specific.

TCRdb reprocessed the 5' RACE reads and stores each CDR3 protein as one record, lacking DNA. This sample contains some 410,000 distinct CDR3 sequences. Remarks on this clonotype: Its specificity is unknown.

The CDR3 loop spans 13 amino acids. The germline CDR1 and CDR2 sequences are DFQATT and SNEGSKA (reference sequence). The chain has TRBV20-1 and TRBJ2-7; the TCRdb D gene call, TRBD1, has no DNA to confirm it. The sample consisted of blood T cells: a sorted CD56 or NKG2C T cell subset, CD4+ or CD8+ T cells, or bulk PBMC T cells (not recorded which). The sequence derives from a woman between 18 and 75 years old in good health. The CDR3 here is CSAEDSSSYEQYF.